This is a list of T cell receptor beta chains from one sample in a study of blood T cells in healthy people across ages. TCRdb passed the 5' RACE reads through MiXCR, listing each CDR3 protein once. The profile shows 1.2 million to 1.5 million distinct CDR3 sequences, approximately 38% of them singletons. Sequencing input: blood. All receptors derive from a woman aged 18-30 years in good health. Each CDR3 is given with its conserved first and last residue.

j_gene: TRBJ2-1; v_gene: TRBV28; CDR3aa: CASSRYPNEQFF
j_gene: TRBJ2-3; v_gene: TRBV5-1; CDR3aa: CASSLASGGAADTQYF
j_gene: TRBJ1-3; v_gene: TRBV7-9; CDR3aa: CASSTGTGNTIYF
j_gene: TRBJ1-2; v_gene: TRBV27; CDR3aa: CASRRTGLLYGYTF
j_gene: TRBJ2-3; v_gene: TRBV12-5; CDR3aa: CASGFMLGLAGGRRFATTDTQYF
j_gene: TRBJ1-2; v_gene: TRBV27; CDR3aa: CASSFARTGGLNYGYTF
j_gene: TRBJ2-3; v_gene: TRBV20-1; CDR3aa: CSARWGDTQYF
j_gene: TRBJ2-1; v_gene: TRBV9; CDR3aa: CASSVAQGEQFF
j_gene: TRBJ1-1; v_gene: TRBV5-1; CDR3aa: CASSPRQGSGYTEAFF
j_gene: TRBJ2-2; v_gene: TRBV11-2; CDR3aa: CASSLVILAGGSTGELFF
j_gene: TRBJ2-3; v_gene: TRBV7-2; CDR3aa: CASSHQTSADTQYF
j_gene: TRBJ1-2; v_gene: TRBV7-9; CDR3aa: CASSRNGIRGYGYTF
j_gene: TRBJ2-4; v_gene: TRBV2; CDR3aa: CASRGSSTRAKNIQYF
j_gene: TRBJ2-7; v_gene: TRBV20-1; CDR3aa: CSASPPGTGGYEQYF
j_gene: TRBJ1-1; v_gene: TRBV29-1; CDR3aa: CSAYRVSGLVTEAFF
j_gene: TRBJ2-1; v_gene: TRBV5-4; CDR3aa: CASSLGTSINEQFF
j_gene: TRBJ1-5; v_gene: TRBV20-1; CDR3aa: CSARGGAGEPQHF
j_gene: TRBJ1-1; v_gene: TRBV6-1; CDR3aa: CASRSYGAFF
j_gene: TRBJ1-1; v_gene: TRBV4-1; CDR3aa: CASSQERGGNTEAFF
j_gene: TRBJ2-7; v_gene: TRBV2; CDR3aa: CASGGDRNSYEQYF
j_gene: TRBJ2-3; v_gene: TRBV9; CDR3aa: CASSRTGDPPDTQYF
j_gene: TRBJ2-3; v_gene: TRBV12-3/TRBV12-4; CDR3aa: CASSPRKRVSTDTQYF